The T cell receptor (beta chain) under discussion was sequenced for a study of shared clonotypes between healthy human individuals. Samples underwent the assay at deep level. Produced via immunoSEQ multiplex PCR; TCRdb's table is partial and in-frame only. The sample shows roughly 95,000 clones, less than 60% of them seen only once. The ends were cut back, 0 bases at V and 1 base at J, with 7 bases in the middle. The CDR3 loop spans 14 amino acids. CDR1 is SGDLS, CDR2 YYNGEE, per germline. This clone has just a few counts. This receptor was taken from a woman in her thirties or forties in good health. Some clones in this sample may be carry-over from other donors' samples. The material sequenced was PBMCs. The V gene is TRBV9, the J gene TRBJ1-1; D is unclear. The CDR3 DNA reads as TGTGCCAGCAGCGTAGGAGGGTCGAACACTGAAGCTTTCTTT. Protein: CASSVGGSNTEAFF.